Listed here are 9 T cell receptor beta chains from one sample, sequenced in a study of blood T cell repertoires in COVID-19. Sequenced by immunoSEQ multiplex PCR; TCRdb stores in-frame clones only, minus some. The data hold roughly 220,000 clones, with 86% observed a single time. The sequenced material came from peripheral blood. The source of these receptors is a woman in her fifties or sixties with COVID-19, enrolled during active disease.

This chain uses TRBV19 with TRBJ1-4; a possible D gene is TRBD1 (6 bases). The CDR3 spans 16 residues. Trimming shortened V by 3 bases and J by 1 base, and 12 bases separated the two germline ends. Germline lookup yields CDR1 LNHDA and CDR2 SQIVND (reference sequence). This chain's CDR3 is CASSIQGRGTNEKLFF. In DNA, the CDR3 is TGTGCCAGTAGTATCCAGGGGAGGGGAACTAATGAAAAACTGTTTTTT. Full variable domain (outside the CDR3, taken from reference TRBV19 and TRBJ1-4): DGGITQSPKYLFRKEGQNVTLSCEQNLNHDAMYWYRQDPGQGLRLIYYSQIVNDFQKGDIAEGYSVSREKKESFPLTVTSAQKNPTAFYLCASSIQGRGTNEKLFFGSGTQLSVL.

The genes are TRBV7-2 and TRBJ2-1; 9 positions match TRBD2. The V gene end was trimmed by 1 base and the J gene end by 6 bases; junction bases not matched to a gene: 4. This CDR3 comprises 15 residues. From germline, CDR1 is SGHTA and CDR2 FQGNSA. The CDR3 spells CASSLVVAGANEQFF. The CDR3 DNA reads TGTGCCAGCAGCTTAGTAGTAGCGGGGGCCAATGAGCAGTTCTTC.

This clone was observed a single time. The rearrangement uses TRBV5-5 and TRBJ2-7, with TRBD2 matching 14 bases. Per the germline V gene, CDR1 is SGHKS and CDR2 is YYEKEE (reference sequence). J gave up 11 bases and V 3 bases, and 1 base lay outside the gene matches. The CDR3 is made up of 12 amino acids. CDR3 nucleotide sequence: TGTGCCAGCAGCTCGGGACTAGCGGGGGAGTACTTC. It codes for CASSSGLAGEYF.

The V call is TRBV2, the J call TRBJ2-3, with 7 bases matching TRBD1. Germline V gives CDR1 SNHLY, CDR2 FYNNEI. The CDR3 runs 13 residues. J gave up 4 bases and V 5 bases, and 3 bases lay outside the gene matches. CDR3 residues: CASSPQGADTQYF. In DNA, the CDR3 is TGTGCCAGCAGTCCTCAGGGGGCAGATACGCAGTATTTT.

The chain employs TRBV6-1 and TRBJ1-3, with 8 bases that match TRBD1. The CDR3 consists of 17 residues. V dropped 3 bases and J dropped 3; count of bases not matched to a gene: 10. Germline V gene lookup returns CDR1 MNHNS and CDR2 SASEGT. CDR3 loop: CASSEDQTGASGNTIYF. The CDR3 bases are TGTGCCAGCAGTGAGGACCAGACAGGGGCTAGTGGAAACACCATATATTTT.

The chain links TRBV30 to TRBJ1-2, with 9 bases matching TRBD1. The CDR3 loop spans 13 amino acids. Germline V CDR1 and CDR2: GTSNPN, SVGIG (reference sequence). Trimming at V came to 1 base and at J to 5 bases, leaving 2 bases not matched to a gene. The CDR3 DNA reads as TGTGCCTGGAGTGGGGGACAGGGATATGGCTACACCTTC. This sequence encodes CAWSGGQGYGYTF.

The chain couples TRBV5-1 to TRBJ1-1; D is perhaps TRBD1 (5 bases). V was clipped by 3 bases and J by 0 bases, with 12 bases between them. This CDR3 has 15 amino acids. Germline CDR1 and CDR2: SGHRS and YFSETQ. The CDR3 loop is CASSSLDSMNTEAFF. The DNA for the CDR3 is TGCGCCAGCAGCTCTTTAGACAGTATGAACACTGAAGCTTTCTTT.

The chain is built from TRBV6-1 and TRBJ1-1; a possible D gene is TRBD1 (6 bases). The CDR3 loop spans 17 amino acids. The germline gives CDR1 MNHNS, CDR2 SASEGT. The germline V and J ends were trimmed by 2 bases and 1 base, with 17 bases remaining between them. CDR3 in amino acids: CASSESLARGRNTEAFF. The CDR3 DNA sequence: TGTGCCAGCAGTGAATCCCTGGCCAGGGGACGGAACACTGAAGCTTTCTTT.

In regard to this clone: No DNA is shown, since the ends of the CDR3 on it are uncertain; the CDR3 is the one TCRdb lists. CDR3 protein: CASSFGTGSYEQYF. The gene calls are TRBV21-1 and TRBJ2-7; the table's D call, TRBD1, has no DNA check behind it. TRBV21-1 is a pseudogene locus. The CDR3 totals 14 residues, both ends included.